This TCR beta chain was recovered during a study of blood T cell repertoires in COVID-19. Only in-frame clones appear in the TCRdb table, and some are missing; sequencing was by immunoSEQ multiplex PCR. The sample contains 300,000 to 400,000 clones, 87% of which appear only once. The sample holds one count of this clone. V dropped 5 bases and J dropped 4 bases, with 21 bases sitting between them. Germline assignment: CDR1 SGHNT and CDR2 YENEEA. The CDR3 loop spans 17 amino acids. The specimen sequenced was peripheral blood. J is TRBJ2-1 and V is TRBV11-3, with a possible D match to TRBD2 (7 bases). The TCR was taken from a woman aged 45-65 years with COVID-19, enrolled during active disease. CDR3 nucleotides: TGTGCCAGCAGCCTTCGCCGAGGGAGGGGGGATTACAATGAGCAGTTCTTC. Translating gives CASSLRRGRGDYNEQFF.